Below are 2 T cell receptor beta chains sequenced from a single sample in a study of cytomegalovirus exposure and HLA in healthy donors. PCR used 60 Vbeta primers and 13 Jbeta primers. The method was immunoSEQ multiplex PCR; TCRdb's version includes in-frame clones alone and lacks a portion of them. The profile shows about 160,000 clones, around 83% of them singletons. Sequenced: PBMCs. The source is a man between 18 and 35 years old in good health and CMV-seropositive.

The chain couples TRBV5-1 to TRBJ1-2, with TRBD1 matching over 9 bases. The germline gives CDR1 SGHRS, CDR2 YFSETQ. J gave up 4 bases and V 2 bases, and 6 bases lay outside the gene matches. The CDR3 is 15 amino acids. CDR3 nucleotides: TGCGCCAGCAGCTTATCCGGGACAGGGCTCTATGGCTACACCTTC. The encoded protein is CASSLSGTGLYGYTF.

V usage is TRBV9 and J usage is TRBJ1-2, with D perhaps TRBD1 (6 bases). Trimming cost V 6 bases and J 2 bases, with 14 bases left between them. The CDR3 runs 14 residues. From germline, CDR1 is SGDLS and CDR2 YYNGEE. The CDR3 sequence: CASTTGTLNYGYTF. The CDR3 DNA is TGTGCCAGCACCACCGGGACACTGAACTATGGCTACACCTTC.